Listed below are T cell receptor beta chains from one sample, sequenced in a study of shared clonotypes between healthy human individuals. The repertoire was sequenced with immunoSEQ multiplex PCR; TCRdb's copy has only in-frame clones and lacks some. This sample has roughly 300,000 clones, with more than 75% found just once. The specimen sequenced was memory CD8+ T cells sorted from blood. Receptors were obtained from a man between 18 and 29 years old in good health. CDR3s include the opening cysteine and the closing phenylalanine or tryptophan. The order of the fields is J gene, clone size, V gene, D gene, CDR3 length, CDR3 DNA, CDR3 protein. The D gene is left open where the match is weak. Expanded clones are given a class, and other clones once, few, many or no size at all.

J gene: TRBJ1-1
clone size: -
V gene: TRBV4-1
D gene: -
CDR3 length: 15
CDR3 DNA: TGCGCCAGCAGCCTAATAGACAGGATGAACACTGAAGCTTTCTTT
CDR3 protein: CASSLIDRMNTEAFF

J gene: TRBJ1-5
clone size: -
V gene: TRBV27
D gene: -
CDR3 length: 16
CDR3 DNA: TGTGCCAGCAGTTTATCGATCGAGGGGGACAATCAGCCCCAGCATTTT
CDR3 protein: CASSLSIEGDNQPQHF

J gene: TRBJ2-1
clone size: -
V gene: TRBV4-1
D gene: -
CDR3 length: 18
CDR3 DNA: TGCGCCAGCAGCCAATTCCAGTCCGGGACCCTCTCCTACAATGAGCAGTTCTTC
CDR3 protein: CASSQFQSGTLSYNEQFF

J gene: TRBJ1-5
clone size: -
V gene: TRBV10-3
D gene: -
CDR3 length: 15
CDR3 DNA: TGTGCCATCAGTGAATGGCCGCAGGGCAATCAGCCCCAGCATTTT
CDR3 protein: CAISEWPQGNQPQHF

J gene: TRBJ2-1
clone size: -
V gene: TRBV13
D gene: TRBD2
CDR3 length: 15
CDR3 DNA: TGTGCCAGCAGCTTAGAGCGGGAGGGTTGGAATGAGCAGTTCTTC
CDR3 protein: CASSLEREGWNEQFF

J gene: TRBJ2-3
clone size: -
V gene: TRBV5-1
D gene: -
CDR3 length: 13
CDR3 DNA: TGCGCCAGCAGCCTTTGGGTCTCAGATACGCAGTATTTT
CDR3 protein: CASSLWVSDTQYF

J gene: TRBJ2-7
clone size: -
V gene: TRBV7-6
D gene: TRBD2
CDR3 length: 14
CDR3 DNA: TGTGCCAGCAGCCCCCTGAGCGGGACCTCCGAGCAGTACTTC
CDR3 protein: CASSPLSGTSEQYF

J gene: TRBJ1-2
clone size: -
V gene: TRBV30
D gene: -
CDR3 length: 17
CDR3 DNA: TGTGCCTGGGAAGGGCCGGGAGAAGGGCGCCGGGGGTATGGCTACACCTTC
CDR3 protein: CAWEGPGEGRRGYGYTF

J gene: TRBJ2-1
clone size: -
V gene: TRBV27
D gene: TRBD1
CDR3 length: 16
CDR3 DNA: TGTGCCAGCAGTTACTTACAGGGGGCCCTATACAATGAGCAGTTCTTC
CDR3 protein: CASSYLQGALYNEQFF

J gene: TRBJ1-4
clone size: -
V gene: TRBV19
D gene: -
CDR3 length: 15
CDR3 DNA: TGTGCCAGTAGTATTCCCGGGACGGGAAATGAAAAACTGTTTTTT
CDR3 protein: CASSIPGTGNEKLFF

J gene: TRBJ2-5
clone size: -
V gene: TRBV16
D gene: -
CDR3 length: 11
CDR3 DNA: TGTGCCAGCAGCCTTGCGGAGACCCAGTACTTC
CDR3 protein: CASSLAETQYF

J gene: TRBJ2-1
clone size: -
V gene: TRBV30
D gene: TRBD2
CDR3 length: 14
CDR3 DNA: TGTGCCTGGAGTTTTAGCGGGGGGGCATACGAGCAGTTCTTC
CDR3 protein: CAWSFSGGAYEQFF

J gene: TRBJ2-2
clone size: -
V gene: TRBV28
D gene: -
CDR3 length: 11
CDR3 DNA: TGTGCCAGCAGTTCCGACGGGGAGCTGTTTTTT
CDR3 protein: CASSSDGELFF

J gene: TRBJ2-7
clone size: -
V gene: TRBV2
D gene: -
CDR3 length: 12
CDR3 DNA: TGTGCCAGCAGACCAGACAGGTACGAGCAGTACTTC
CDR3 protein: CASRPDRYEQYF

J gene: TRBJ2-3
clone size: -
V gene: TRBV28
D gene: -
CDR3 length: 13
CDR3 DNA: TGTGCCAGCAGTTTATCTTTGAAGGATACGCAGTATTTT
CDR3 protein: CASSLSLKDTQYF

J gene: TRBJ2-1
clone size: -
V gene: TRBV30
D gene: TRBD2
CDR3 length: 15
CDR3 DNA: TGTGCCTGGAGTGTACTAGCGGGGGGTTCCAATGAGCAGTTCTTC
CDR3 protein: CAWSVLAGGSNEQFF

J gene: TRBJ2-7
clone size: -
V gene: TRBV9
D gene: TRBD2
CDR3 length: 14
CDR3 DNA: TGTGCCAGCAGCTTGGGACTAGCGGGCTACGAGCAGTACTTC
CDR3 protein: CASSLGLAGYEQYF

J gene: TRBJ2-1
clone size: -
V gene: TRBV7-4
D gene: -
CDR3 length: 17
CDR3 DNA: TGTGCCAGCAGCATTACTACGGGGCTCTCATCCTACAATGAGCAGTTCTTC
CDR3 protein: CASSITTGLSSYNEQFF

J gene: TRBJ1-2
clone size: -
V gene: TRBV4-3
D gene: -
CDR3 length: 16
CDR3 DNA: TGCGCCAGCAGCCAAGATAGCCAGGCAACTAACTATGGCTACACCTTC
CDR3 protein: CASSQDSQATNYGYTF

J gene: TRBJ2-1
clone size: once
V gene: TRBV7-9
D gene: -
CDR3 length: 13
CDR3 DNA: TGTGCCAGCAGCTCTAGGGGGACCAATGAGCAGTTCTTC
CDR3 protein: CASSSRGTNEQFF

J gene: TRBJ2-7
clone size: -
V gene: TRBV7-9
D gene: -
CDR3 length: 13
CDR3 DNA: TGTGCCAGCAGCTTCGGGCACCTCTACGAGCAGTACTTC
CDR3 protein: CASSFGHLYEQYF

J gene: TRBJ2-1
clone size: -
V gene: TRBV7-9
D gene: TRBD2
CDR3 length: 14
CDR3 DNA: TGTGCCAGTGAGAAAAGCGGGGGGAACAATGAGCAGTTCTTC
CDR3 protein: CASEKSGGNNEQFF

J gene: TRBJ1-1
clone size: -
V gene: TRBV5-6
D gene: -
CDR3 length: 14
CDR3 DNA: TGTGCCAGCAGCTTCGGGGTCTTGAACACTGAAGCTTTCTTT
CDR3 protein: CASSFGVLNTEAFF

J gene: TRBJ2-7
clone size: -
V gene: TRBV7-9
D gene: -
CDR3 length: 15
CDR3 DNA: TGTGCCAGCAGCCAATTGGGACTCACTACCTACGAGCAGTACTTC
CDR3 protein: CASSQLGLTTYEQYF

J gene: TRBJ1-1
clone size: -
V gene: TRBV27
D gene: -
CDR3 length: 14
CDR3 DNA: TGTGCCAGCAGTTTACAGACGGGATACACTGAAGCTTTCTTT
CDR3 protein: CASSLQTGYTEAFF

J gene: TRBJ1-2
clone size: -
V gene: TRBV5-1
D gene: -
CDR3 length: 16
CDR3 DNA: TGCGCCAGCAGCTACATCCCGTCTGACGGAAGGTACGGCTACACCTTC
CDR3 protein: CASSYIPSDGRYGYTF

J gene: TRBJ1-4
clone size: -
V gene: TRBV2
D gene: TRBD1
CDR3 length: 15
CDR3 DNA: TGTGCCAGCAGTGACGGGACAGGGGGGATTGGAAAACTGTTTTTT
CDR3 protein: CASSDGTGGIGKLFF

J gene: TRBJ2-1
clone size: -
V gene: TRBV11-2
D gene: -
CDR3 length: 15
CDR3 DNA: TGTGCCAGCAGCCCTCTAGCGAATGTAGACAATGAGCAGTTCTTC
CDR3 protein: CASSPLANVDNEQFF

J gene: TRBJ1-4
clone size: -
V gene: TRBV25-1
D gene: -
CDR3 length: 15
CDR3 DNA: TGTGCCAGCAGTGATGGGTCCCCCTTTAATGAAAAACTGTTTTTT
CDR3 protein: CASSDGSPFNEKLFF

J gene: TRBJ2-7
clone size: -
V gene: TRBV7-2
D gene: -
CDR3 length: 14
CDR3 DNA: TGTGCCAGCAGCTTATGGGACAACTCCTACGAGCAGTACTTC
CDR3 protein: CASSLWDNSYEQYF

J gene: TRBJ1-2
clone size: -
V gene: TRBV5-8
D gene: TRBD1
CDR3 length: 17
CDR3 DNA: TGTGCCAGCAGCCCATCACCCCGACAGGGACGGAACTATGGCTACACCTTC
CDR3 protein: CASSPSPRQGRNYGYTF

J gene: TRBJ2-3
clone size: -
V gene: TRBV11-2
D gene: TRBD1
CDR3 length: 16
CDR3 DNA: TGTGCCAGCAGATCGCGAGGGGGCGAGTTCGCAGATACGCAGTATTTT
CDR3 protein: CASRSRGGEFADTQYF

J gene: TRBJ2-4
clone size: -
V gene: TRBV7-7
D gene: -
CDR3 length: 16
CDR3 DNA: TGTGCTAGCAGCTTAGCGCAAGTACTAGCCAAAAACATTCAGTACTTC
CDR3 protein: CASSLAQVLAKNIQYF

J gene: TRBJ1-5
clone size: -
V gene: TRBV6-6
D gene: TRBD1
CDR3 length: 16
CDR3 DNA: TGTGCCAGCAGTTACCCCACGACAGGGACAAATCAGCCCCAGCATTTT
CDR3 protein: CASSYPTTGTNQPQHF

J gene: TRBJ1-2
clone size: -
V gene: TRBV4-3
D gene: -
CDR3 length: 13
CDR3 DNA: TGCGCCAGCAGCCCAAACACAGCGGACGGCTACACCTTC
CDR3 protein: CASSPNTADGYTF

J gene: TRBJ2-7
clone size: -
V gene: TRBV27
D gene: -
CDR3 length: 14
CDR3 DNA: TGTGCCAGCAGTTTACGGGGCCAGTGGGACGAGCAGTACTTC
CDR3 protein: CASSLRGQWDEQYF

J gene: TRBJ2-3
clone size: -
V gene: TRBV27
D gene: -
CDR3 length: 13
CDR3 DNA: TGTGCCAGCAGTTTCTCGGGCACAGATACGCAGTATTTT
CDR3 protein: CASSFSGTDTQYF

J gene: TRBJ2-3
clone size: -
V gene: TRBV6-5
D gene: TRBD1
CDR3 length: 15
CDR3 DNA: TGTGCCAGCAGTCCCCCGGGACAGGGTACAGATACGCAGTATTTT
CDR3 protein: CASSPPGQGTDTQYF

J gene: TRBJ2-1
clone size: many
V gene: TRBV29-1
D gene: TRBD2
CDR3 length: 14
CDR3 DNA: TGCAGCGTACCACTAGCGGGAGGGATACATGAGCAGTTCTTC
CDR3 protein: CSVPLAGGIHEQFF

J gene: TRBJ2-1
clone size: -
V gene: TRBV13
D gene: TRBD2
CDR3 length: 15
CDR3 DNA: TGTGCCAGCAGCTTAGGGGGACTAGCAGTCAATGAGCAGTTCTTC
CDR3 protein: CASSLGGLAVNEQFF

J gene: TRBJ2-5
clone size: -
V gene: TRBV5-4
D gene: -
CDR3 length: 14
CDR3 DNA: TGTGCCAGCAGCTTCGGGGGCTCCGGAGAGACCCAGTACTTC
CDR3 protein: CASSFGGSGETQYF

J gene: TRBJ2-7
clone size: -
V gene: TRBV11-2
D gene: TRBD2
CDR3 length: 14
CDR3 DNA: TGTGCCAGCAGCTTATCGGGGGGACTCGACGAGCAGTACTTC
CDR3 protein: CASSLSGGLDEQYF

J gene: TRBJ2-1
clone size: -
V gene: TRBV7-9
D gene: TRBD2
CDR3 length: 16
CDR3 DNA: TGTGCCAGCAGCTCCACTAGCGGGAGGGAATACAATGAGCAGTTCTTC
CDR3 protein: CASSSTSGREYNEQFF

J gene: TRBJ2-5
clone size: -
V gene: TRBV27
D gene: -
CDR3 length: 12
CDR3 DNA: TGTGCCAGCAGCCCCGATGGGGAGACCCAGTACTTC
CDR3 protein: CASSPDGETQYF

J gene: TRBJ2-5
clone size: -
V gene: TRBV4-1
D gene: TRBD1
CDR3 length: 15
CDR3 DNA: TGCGCCAGCAGCCTTTTAGACAGGGGGCGAGAGACCCAGTACTTC
CDR3 protein: CASSLLDRGRETQYF

J gene: TRBJ1-4
clone size: -
V gene: TRBV1
D gene: -
CDR3 length: 15
CDR3 DNA: TGCACCAGCAGACTTCTAGGGGGCGCGACGGAAAAACTGTTTTTT
CDR3 protein: CTSRLLGGATEKLFF